The sequence of this T cell receptor (beta chain) was determined in a study of neurological immune-mediated disorders. This CDR3 is 19 amino acids long. V was clipped by 6 bases and J by 8 bases; unmatched bases: 17. Germline V gene lookup returns CDR1 ENHRY and CDR2 SYGVKD. This clonotype was seen many times. A total of 2 million PBMCs stored at -80 degrees C provided the unsorted libraries. One entry per CDR3 protein results from TCRdb running MiXCR on the 5' RACE reads. The sample yields around 30,000 distinct CDR3 sequences, roughly an eighth seen once. The specimen was PBMCs. The receptor was isolated from a man between 60 and 75 years old in good health. The chain carries TRBV10-3 and TRBJ2-1; 15 bases are shared with TRBD2. The CDR3 loop is CAISESGTSGRSQVHEQFF. CDR3 sequence (DNA): TGTGCCATCAGCGAATCCGGGACTAGCGGGAGGTCTCAAGTCCATGAGCAGTTCTTC.